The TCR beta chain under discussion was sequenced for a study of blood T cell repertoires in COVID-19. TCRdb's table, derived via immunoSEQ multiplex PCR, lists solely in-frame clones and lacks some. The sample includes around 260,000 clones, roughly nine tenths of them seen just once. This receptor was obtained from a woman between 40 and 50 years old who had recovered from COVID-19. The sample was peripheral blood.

The CDR3: CASSLRQGSTGELFF. CDR3 coding DNA: TGTGCCAGCAGCTTAAGACAGGGTTCTACCGGGGAGCTGTTTTTT. This chain links TRBV7-9 with TRBJ2-2, with TRBD1 identical over 7 bases. This CDR3 is built from 15 residues. Germline CDR1 and CDR2: SEHNR and FQNEAQ (reference sequence). Trimming removed 2 bases from V and 5 bases from J; junction bases left unmatched: 5.